The 10 T cell receptor beta chains reported below all come from one sample, sequenced in a study of cytomegalovirus exposure and HLA in healthy donors. The PCR made use of 60 Vbeta and 13 Jbeta primers. Measured with immunoSEQ multiplex PCR; TCRdb has only the in-frame clones, and not every one. The sample has about 100,000 clones, around 78% seen once; the top ten hold 7.8%. Sequencing was carried out using PBMCs. The receptor source for this set is a man aged 30-40 years in good health and CMV-seronegative.

The chain carries TRBV28 and TRBJ2-7; TRBD1 matches 8 bases. Losses at the gene ends were 4 bases for V and 4 bases for J; bases not matched to a gene: 6. CDR3 length equals 14 residues. Germline-derived CDR1 and CDR2 are MDHEN and SYDVKM. The CDR3 reads CASSSSGGRYEQYF. In DNA form, the CDR3 reads TGTGCCAGCAGTTCCTCAGGGGGCCGATACGAGCAGTACTTC.

The chain uses TRBV7-8 and TRBJ2-6, with D possibly being TRBD1 (5 bases). CDR1 and CDR2 (germline): SGHVS, FQNEAQ. The CDR3 spans 18 residues. Trimming shortened V by 5 bases and J by 0 bases, and 17 bases separated the two germline ends. CDR3: CASSPTSGMGSGANVLTF. The DNA for the CDR3 is TGTGCCAGCAGCCCAACCTCAGGGATGGGCTCTGGGGCCAACGTCCTGACTTTC.

In DNA form, the CDR3 reads TGTGCCAGCAGCAAATGGGGGGGGACAGGGGTGGACATTCAGTACTTC. It yields the protein CASSKWGGTGVDIQYF. This rearrangement joins TRBV21-1 to TRBJ2-4; no DNA check was done on the table's D call, TRBD1. TRBV21-1 is tagged as a pseudogene. The CDR3 consists of 16 residues.

The rearrangement links TRBV4-2 to TRBJ2-3; TRBD2 aligns across 9 bases. After removal of 3 bases from V and 0 bases from J, the junction contained 7 bases not matched to a gene. This CDR3 is 17 amino acids long. CDR1 is LGHNA and CDR2 is YNFKEQ in the germline V gene. Here the CDR3 DNA reads TGTGCCAGCAGCCAGACACAGCGGGGGGAAAGCACAGATACGCAGTATTTT. This encodes CASSQTQRGESTDTQYF.

This clone was picked up one time. This chain joins TRBV5-6 and TRBJ2-7, with TRBD2 as a possible D gene (6 bases). V was trimmed by 1 base and J by 3 bases, leaving 8 bases between them. There are 13 residues in the CDR3. CDR1 is SGHDT, CDR2 YYEEEE, per germline. CDR3 coding DNA: TGTGCCAGCAGCTTGCCGGGAGACTACGAGCAGTACTTC. Residues: CASSLPGDYEQYF.

This clone was recorded only once. The chain employs TRBV30 and TRBJ1-2; the D is unclear. Germline V gene sequence: CDR1 GTSNPN, CDR2 SVGIG (reference sequence). The CDR3 loop spans 14 amino acids. The V gene lost 0 bases and the J gene lost 1 base, with 9 bases spanning the gap. The chain's CDR3 is CAWSVPRSNYGYTF. The CDR3 nucleotides read TGTGCCTGGAGTGTACCCCGGAGTAACTATGGCTACACCTTC.

This clone has more than one count but fewer than ten. The chain employs TRBV6-1 and TRBJ1-5, with 7 bases matching TRBD1. Trimming removed 1 base from V and 9 bases from J; junction bases left unmatched: 12. Per germline, CDR1 MNHNS and CDR2 SASEGT. The CDR3 covers 16 residues. The CDR3 DNA is TGTGCCAGCAGTGAAGGAGTCGGGACAGCCTTCCCGCCCCAGCATTTT. Its protein product is CASSEGVGTAFPPQHF.

The rearrangement uses TRBV30 and TRBJ1-2; 8 bases agree with TRBD1. The J segment lost 7 bases and the V segment lost 1 base, leaving 14 bases of the junction unmatched. Germline assignment: CDR1 GTSNPN and CDR2 SVGIG (reference sequence). This CDR3 region has 16 residues. The CDR3 DNA reads as TGTGCCTGGAGTGCGACCCCCCCAGGGGGCGGGGGTGGCTACACCTTC. Protein product: CAWSATPPGGGGGYTF.

The chain combines TRBV6-5 with TRBJ2-7, with D perhaps TRBD2 (5 bases). Trimming left V 8 bases short and J 4 bases short, with 9 bases between. The V gene's germline CDR1 is MNHEY and CDR2 SVGAGI. CDR3 size: 11 residues. CDR3 protein: CASRRGYEQYF. The CDR3 coding sequence is TGTGCCAGCCGCCGCGGGTACGAGCAGTACTTC.

The chain uses TRBV18 and TRBJ2-7, with D perhaps TRBD1 (6 bases). The V gene lost 6 bases and the J gene lost 2 bases, with 11 bases spanning the gap. In germline, CDR1 is KGHSH, CDR2 LQKENI. The CDR3 extends over 13 amino acids. The CDR3 loop reads CASSPDRPYEQYF. The CDR3, as DNA: TGTGCCAGCTCCCCGGACAGACCCTACGAGCAGTACTTC.